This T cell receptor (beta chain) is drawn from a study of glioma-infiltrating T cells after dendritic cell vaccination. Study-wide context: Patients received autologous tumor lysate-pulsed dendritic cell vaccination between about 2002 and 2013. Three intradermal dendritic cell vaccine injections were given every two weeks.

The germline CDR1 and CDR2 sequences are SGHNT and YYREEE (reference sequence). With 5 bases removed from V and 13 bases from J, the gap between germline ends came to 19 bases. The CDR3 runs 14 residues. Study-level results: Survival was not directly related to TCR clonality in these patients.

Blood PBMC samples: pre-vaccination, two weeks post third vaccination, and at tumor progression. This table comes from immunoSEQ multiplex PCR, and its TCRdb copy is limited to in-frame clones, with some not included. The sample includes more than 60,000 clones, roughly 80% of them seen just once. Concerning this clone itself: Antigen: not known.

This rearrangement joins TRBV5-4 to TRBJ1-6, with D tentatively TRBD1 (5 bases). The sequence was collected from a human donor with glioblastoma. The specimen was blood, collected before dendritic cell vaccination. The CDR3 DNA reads TGTGCCAGCAGACATGACAGTGACCCCTTCCCCCTCCACTTT. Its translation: CASRHDSDPFPLHF.